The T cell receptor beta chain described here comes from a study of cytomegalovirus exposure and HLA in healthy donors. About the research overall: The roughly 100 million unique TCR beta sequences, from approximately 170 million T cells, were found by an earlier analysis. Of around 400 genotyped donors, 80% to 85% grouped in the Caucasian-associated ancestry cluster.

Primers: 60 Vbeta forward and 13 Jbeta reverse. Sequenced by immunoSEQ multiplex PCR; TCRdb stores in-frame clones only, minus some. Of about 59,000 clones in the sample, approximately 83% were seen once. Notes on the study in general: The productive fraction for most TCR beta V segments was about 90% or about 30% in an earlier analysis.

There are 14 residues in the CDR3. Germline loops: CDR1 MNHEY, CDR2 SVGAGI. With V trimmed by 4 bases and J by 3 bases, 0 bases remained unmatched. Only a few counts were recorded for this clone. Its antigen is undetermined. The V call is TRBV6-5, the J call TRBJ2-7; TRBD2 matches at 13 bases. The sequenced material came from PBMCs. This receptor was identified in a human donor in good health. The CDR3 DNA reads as TGTGCCAGCAGTTGGACTAGCGGGAGCTACGAGCAGTACTTC. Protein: CASSWTSGSYEQYF.